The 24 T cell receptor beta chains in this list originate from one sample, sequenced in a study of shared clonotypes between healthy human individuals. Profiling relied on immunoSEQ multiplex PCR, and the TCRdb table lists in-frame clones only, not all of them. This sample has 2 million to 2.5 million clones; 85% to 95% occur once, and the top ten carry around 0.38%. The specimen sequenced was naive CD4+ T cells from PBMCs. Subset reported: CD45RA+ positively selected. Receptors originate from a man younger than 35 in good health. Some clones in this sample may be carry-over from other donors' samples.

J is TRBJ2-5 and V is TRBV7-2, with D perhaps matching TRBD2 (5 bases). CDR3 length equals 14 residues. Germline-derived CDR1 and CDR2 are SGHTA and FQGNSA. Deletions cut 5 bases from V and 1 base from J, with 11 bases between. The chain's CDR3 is CASSGGVFQETQYF. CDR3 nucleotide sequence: TGTGCCAGCAGCGGAGGCGTCTTCCAAGAGACCCAGTACTTC.

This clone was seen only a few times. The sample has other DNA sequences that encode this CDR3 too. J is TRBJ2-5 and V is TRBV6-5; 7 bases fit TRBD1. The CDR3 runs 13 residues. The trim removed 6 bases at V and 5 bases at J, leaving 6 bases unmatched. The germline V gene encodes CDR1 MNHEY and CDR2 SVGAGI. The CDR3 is CASSRQGRETQYF. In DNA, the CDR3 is TGTGCCAGCAGCCGACAGGGTCGTGAGACCCAGTACTTC.

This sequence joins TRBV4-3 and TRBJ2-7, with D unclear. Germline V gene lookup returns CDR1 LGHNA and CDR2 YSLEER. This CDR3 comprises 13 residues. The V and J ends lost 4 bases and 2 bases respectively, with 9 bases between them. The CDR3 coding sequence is TGCGCCAGCAGCCGTGACGTTACCTACGAGCAGTACTTC. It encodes CASSRDVTYEQYF.

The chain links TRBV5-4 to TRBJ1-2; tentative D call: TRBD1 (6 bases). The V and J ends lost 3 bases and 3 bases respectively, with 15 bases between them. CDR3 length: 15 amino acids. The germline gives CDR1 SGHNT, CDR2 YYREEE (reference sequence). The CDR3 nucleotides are TGTGCCAGCAGCTCCCTCAGGGGTAAGGACTATGGCTACACCTTC. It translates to CASSSLRGKDYGYTF.

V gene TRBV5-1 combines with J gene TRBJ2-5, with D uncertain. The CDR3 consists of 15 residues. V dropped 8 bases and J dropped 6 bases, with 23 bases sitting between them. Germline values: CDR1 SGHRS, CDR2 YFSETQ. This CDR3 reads CASAEDGRTVKTQYF. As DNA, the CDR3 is TGCGCCAGTGCAGAAGACGGTCGTACAGTAAAGACCCAGTACTTC.

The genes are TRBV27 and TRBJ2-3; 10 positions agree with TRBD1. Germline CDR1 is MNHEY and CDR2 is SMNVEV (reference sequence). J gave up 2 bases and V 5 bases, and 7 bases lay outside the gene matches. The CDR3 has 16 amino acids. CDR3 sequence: CASSQPGTGVTDTQYF. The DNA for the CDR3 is TGTGCCAGCAGTCAACCCGGGACAGGGGTCACAGATACGCAGTATTTT.

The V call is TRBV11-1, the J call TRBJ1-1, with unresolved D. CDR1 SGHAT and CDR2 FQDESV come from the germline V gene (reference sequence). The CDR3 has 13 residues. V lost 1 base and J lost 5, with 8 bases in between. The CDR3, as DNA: TGTGCCAGCAGCTTAGGTCGCGGGACTGAAGCTTTCTTT. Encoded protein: CASSLGRGTEAFF. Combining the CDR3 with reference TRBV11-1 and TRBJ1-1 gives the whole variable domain EAEVAQSPRYKITEKSQAVAFWCDPISGHATLYWYRQILGQGPELLVQFQDESVVDDSQLPKDRFSAERLKGVDSTLKIQPAELGDSAMYLCASSLGRGTEAFFGQGTRLTVV.

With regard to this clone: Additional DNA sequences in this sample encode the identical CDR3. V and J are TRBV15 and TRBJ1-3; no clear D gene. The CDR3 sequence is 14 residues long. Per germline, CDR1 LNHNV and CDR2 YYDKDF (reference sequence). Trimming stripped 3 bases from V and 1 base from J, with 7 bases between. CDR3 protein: CATSRDGSGNTIYF. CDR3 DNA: TGTGCCACCAGCAGGGACGGGTCTGGAAACACCATATATTTT.

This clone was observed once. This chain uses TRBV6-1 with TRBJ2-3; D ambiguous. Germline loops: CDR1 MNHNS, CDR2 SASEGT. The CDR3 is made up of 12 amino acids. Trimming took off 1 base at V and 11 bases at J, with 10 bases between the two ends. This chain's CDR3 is CASSEEWVMQYF. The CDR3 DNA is TGTGCCAGCAGTGAAGAGTGGGTTATGCAGTATTTT.

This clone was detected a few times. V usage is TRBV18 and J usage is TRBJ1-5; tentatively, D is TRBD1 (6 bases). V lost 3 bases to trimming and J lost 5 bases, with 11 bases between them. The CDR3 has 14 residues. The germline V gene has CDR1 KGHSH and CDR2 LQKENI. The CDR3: CASSPGHIDQPQHF. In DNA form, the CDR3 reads TGTGCCAGCTCACCGGGACATATTGATCAGCCCCAGCATTTT.

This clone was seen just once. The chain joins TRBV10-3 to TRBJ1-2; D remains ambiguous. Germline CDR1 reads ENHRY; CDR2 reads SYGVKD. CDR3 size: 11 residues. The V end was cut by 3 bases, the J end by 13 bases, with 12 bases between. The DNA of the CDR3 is TGTGCCATCAGTGACCTACTGGGCCTCACCTTC. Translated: CAISDLLGLTF.

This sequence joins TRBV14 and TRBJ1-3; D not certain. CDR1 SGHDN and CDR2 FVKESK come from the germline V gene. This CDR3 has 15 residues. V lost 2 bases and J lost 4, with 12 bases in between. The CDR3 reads CASSQPRVSGNTIYF. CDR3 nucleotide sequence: TGTGCCAGCAGCCAACCACGGGTATCGGGAAACACCATATATTTT.

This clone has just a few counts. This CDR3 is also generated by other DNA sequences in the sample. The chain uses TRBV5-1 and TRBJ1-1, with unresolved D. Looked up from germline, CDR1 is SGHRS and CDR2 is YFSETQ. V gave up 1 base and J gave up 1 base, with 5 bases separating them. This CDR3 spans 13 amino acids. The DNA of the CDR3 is TGCGCCAGCAGCTTGCCGGAGAACACTGAAGCTTTCTTT. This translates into CASSLPENTEAFF.

In nucleotides, the CDR3 is TGTGCCAGCAGCTTAGGGATTGGGCTAGCGGGAGAGTACCAAGAGACCCAGTACTTC. This codes for CASSLGIGLAGEYQETQYF. The J gene is TRBJ2-5, the V gene TRBV7-7; 10 nucleotides line up with TRBD2. Germline V gene data show CDR1 as SSHAT and CDR2 as FNYEAQ (reference sequence). The CDR3 runs 19 residues. Trimming at V came to 1 base and at J to 0 bases, leaving 11 bases not matched to a gene.

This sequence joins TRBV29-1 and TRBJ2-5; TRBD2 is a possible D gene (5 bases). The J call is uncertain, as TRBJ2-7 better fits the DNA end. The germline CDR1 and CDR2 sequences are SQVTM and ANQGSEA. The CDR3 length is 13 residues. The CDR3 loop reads CSVEKEQRYEQYF. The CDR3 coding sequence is TGCAGCGTTGAGAAAGAACAGCGGTACGAGCAGTACTTC.

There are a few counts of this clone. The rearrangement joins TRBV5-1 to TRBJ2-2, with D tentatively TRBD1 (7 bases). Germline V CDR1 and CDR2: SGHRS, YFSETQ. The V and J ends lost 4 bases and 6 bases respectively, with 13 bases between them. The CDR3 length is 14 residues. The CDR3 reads CASSAGTDAGELFF. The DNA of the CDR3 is TGCGCCAGCAGCGCGGGGACAGATGCCGGGGAGCTGTTTTTT.

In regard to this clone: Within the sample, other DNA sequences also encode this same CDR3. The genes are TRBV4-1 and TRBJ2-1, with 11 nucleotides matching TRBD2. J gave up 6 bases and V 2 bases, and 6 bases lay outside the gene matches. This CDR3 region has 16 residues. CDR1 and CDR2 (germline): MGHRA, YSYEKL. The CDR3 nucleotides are TGCGCCAGCAGCCAACCAACTAGCGGGAGACGCAATGAGCAGTTCTTC. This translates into CASSQPTSGRRNEQFF.

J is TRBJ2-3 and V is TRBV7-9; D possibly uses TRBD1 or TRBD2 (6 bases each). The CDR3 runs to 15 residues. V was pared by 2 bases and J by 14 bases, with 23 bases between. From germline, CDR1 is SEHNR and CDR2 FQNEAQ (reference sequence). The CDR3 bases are TGTGCCAGCAGCTTAACCCGGCTGAGGGGGGACCAGGGGTATTTT. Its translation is CASSLTRLRGDQGYF.

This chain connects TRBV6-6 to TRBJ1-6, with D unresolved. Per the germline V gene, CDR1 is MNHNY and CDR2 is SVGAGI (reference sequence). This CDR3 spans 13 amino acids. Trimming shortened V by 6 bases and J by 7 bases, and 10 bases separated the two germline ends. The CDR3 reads CASSYEWNSPLHF. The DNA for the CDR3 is TGTGCCAGCAGCTATGAATGGAATTCACCCCTCCACTTT.

The CDR3, as DNA: TGTGCCAGTAGTATGGACAGGCCCACTGAAGCTTTCTTT. It specifies CASSMDRPTEAFF. The rearrangement joins TRBV19 to TRBJ1-1, with 7 bases that match TRBD1. Germline values: CDR1 LNHDA, CDR2 SQIVND (reference sequence). CDR3 length: 13 amino acids. The V and J ends lost 3 bases and 4 bases, in that order; junction bases with no gene match: 2.

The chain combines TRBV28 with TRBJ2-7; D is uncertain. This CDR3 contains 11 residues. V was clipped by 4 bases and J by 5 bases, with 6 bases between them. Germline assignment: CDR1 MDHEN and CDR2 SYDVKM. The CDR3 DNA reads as TGTGCCAGCAGTTCAGAAAACGAGCAGTACTTC. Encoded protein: CASSSENEQYF.

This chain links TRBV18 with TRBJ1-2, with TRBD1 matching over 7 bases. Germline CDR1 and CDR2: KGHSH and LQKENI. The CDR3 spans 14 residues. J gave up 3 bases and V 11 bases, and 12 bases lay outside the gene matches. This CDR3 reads CAGGKGGAHYGYTF. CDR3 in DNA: TGTGCCGGAGGCAAAGGGGGCGCCCACTATGGCTACACCTTC.

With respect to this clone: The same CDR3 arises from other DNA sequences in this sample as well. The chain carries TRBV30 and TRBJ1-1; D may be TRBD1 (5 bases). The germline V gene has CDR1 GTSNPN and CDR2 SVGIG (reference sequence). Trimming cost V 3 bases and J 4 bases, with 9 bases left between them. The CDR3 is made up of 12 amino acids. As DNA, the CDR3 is TGTGCCTGGAGCCCTGGGGGCACTGAAGCTTTCTTT. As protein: CAWSPGGTEAFF.

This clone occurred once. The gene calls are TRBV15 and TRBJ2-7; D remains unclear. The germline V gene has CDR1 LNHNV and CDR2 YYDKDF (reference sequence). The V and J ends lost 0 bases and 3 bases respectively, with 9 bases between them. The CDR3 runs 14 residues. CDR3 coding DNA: TGTGCCACCAGCAGAGATCGGCAGATCTACGAGCAGTACTTC. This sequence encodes CATSRDRQIYEQYF.